Listed below are T cell receptor beta chains from one sample, sequenced in a study of T-cell memory formation after mild COVID-19. TCRdb re-called the 5' RACE reads with MiXCR, one entry per CDR3 protein. The sample shows roughly 340,000 distinct CDR3 sequences, approximately 16% of them seen only once. Sequences were obtained from PBMCs or a T cell subset sorted from them (not recorded which). Receptors originate from a young man who had mild COVID-19 (a few samples of this study predate the infection). Cell type and time point are not known. Each CDR3 is given without its conserved first and last residue.

v_gene | CDR3aa
TRBV4-1 | ASSLPSAGAPGYT
TRBV7-2 | ASSLAGERETQY
TRBV30 | AWSVRPGAQETQY
TRBV6-4 | ASSPWTASYNEQF
TRBV7-7 | ASSLADRGVGEQF
TRBV18 | ASSPASGPQH
TRBV5-1 | ASSPDRGAYEQY
TRBV6-5 | ASSGSLSGNTIY
TRBV7-8 | ASSFRTEGYT
TRBV10-2 | ASSGTGDPYGYT
TRBV11-3 | ASSTRTGWNEQF
TRBV11-2 | ASSLGGGRYY
TRBV4-2 | ASSQEGTGYYEQY
TRBV3-1 | ASSPSGALETQY
TRBV11-2 | ASSLNKPYGYT
TRBV4-3 | ASAQGAWTEAF
TRBV11-2 | ASSIHPGQGIFTEAF
TRBV12-3/TRBV12-4 | ASTWNTEAF
TRBV5-1 | ASSFGQTGRNTEAF
TRBV6-5 | ASRGTSGSPLH
TRBV7-2 | ASSLASGGLETQY
TRBV7-2 | ASSLMRAQETQY
TRBV6-5 | ASSYWTGSGANVLT
TRBV5-1 | ASSLLTSGYNEQF
TRBV7-2 | ASSSSGLAGGWNIQY
TRBV2 | ASMTTHRTVTDTQY
TRBV12-3/TRBV12-4 | ASSHSGGAWEQY
TRBV13 | ASSMDRDTDTQY
TRBV6-2/TRBV6-3 | ASSYEPAPGQLPNQPQH
TRBV20-1 | SARGRGEQF
TRBV24-1 | ATSDSRTEGETQY
TRBV20-1 | SAEVPLAGGPADTQY
TRBV28 | ASSLPVSSEAF
TRBV3-1 | ASSQDAGSGNTIY
TRBV6-6 | ASSQTDYNSPLH
TRBV7-2 | ASSLATSGGARETQY
TRBV7-3 | ASSLDGSLETQY
TRBV28 | ASSLAGGMENIQY
TRBV2 | ASSVAGAGIDEQF
TRBV4-3 | ASSQDSGGGRSNEQF
TRBV7-2 | ASSQYGPRAPHGYT
TRBV12-3/TRBV12-4 | ASSFSPAGGQETQY
TRBV9 | ASSVAWGNTEAF
TRBV24-1 | ATQTGHLNTGELF